This entry features one T cell receptor (beta chain) sequence. Its target is unknown. Germline CDR1 is LNHNV and CDR2 is YYDKDF (reference sequence). This CDR3 is 16 amino acids long. Deletions cut 0 bases from V and 2 bases from J, with 13 bases between. Time point defined: week 47, end of study. Vaccination used 300 ug of mutant IDH1 20-mer peptide per dose, with topical imiquimod. The method was immunoSEQ multiplex PCR; TCRdb's version includes in-frame clones alone and lacks a portion of them. The table has more than 30,000 clones, 84% seen once. This specimen comes from a study of a mutant IDH1 vaccine in newly diagnosed glioma. Study-level background: Of treated patients, 62.5% were men and 37.5% women, averaging around 44 years. Receipt of radiotherapy, temozolomide, or both preceded the study, and most received both. Study-level findings and limits: No link was apparently found between pseudoprogression and changes in top peripheral T cell clonotypes.

The material was PBMCs, obtained from a glioma patient whose treatment included an IDH1 peptide vaccine. The receptor was isolated from a man under 40 with glioma. The chain has TRBV15 and TRBJ2-5; D remains ambiguous. In DNA, the CDR3 is TGTGCCACCAGCAGAGAGCCAGCCAGCCAACAAGAGACCCAGTACTTC. It is translated as CATSREPASQQETQYF.